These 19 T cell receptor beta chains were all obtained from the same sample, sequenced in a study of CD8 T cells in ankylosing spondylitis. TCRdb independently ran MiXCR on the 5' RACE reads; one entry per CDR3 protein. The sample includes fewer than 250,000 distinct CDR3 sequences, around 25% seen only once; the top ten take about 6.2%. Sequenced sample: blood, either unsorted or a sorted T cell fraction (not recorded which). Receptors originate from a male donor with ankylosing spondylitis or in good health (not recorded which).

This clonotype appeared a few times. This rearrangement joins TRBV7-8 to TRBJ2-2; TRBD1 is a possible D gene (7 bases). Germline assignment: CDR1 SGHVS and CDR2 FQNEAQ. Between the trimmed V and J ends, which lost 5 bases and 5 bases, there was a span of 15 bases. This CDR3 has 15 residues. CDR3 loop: CASSLAGQLTGELFF. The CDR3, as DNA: TGTGCCAGCAGCCTCGCGGGACAGCTTACCGGGGAGCTGTTTTTT.

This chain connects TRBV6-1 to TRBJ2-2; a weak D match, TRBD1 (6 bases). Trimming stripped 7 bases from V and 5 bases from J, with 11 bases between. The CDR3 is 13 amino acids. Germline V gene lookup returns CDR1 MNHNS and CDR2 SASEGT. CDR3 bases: TGTGCCAGCATCCGTCAGGGGACCGGGGAGCTGTTTTTT. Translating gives CASIRQGTGELFF.

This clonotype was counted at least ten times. The CDR3 DNA is TGCAGTGCTAGACTTGGGGTTCAGCAGTTCTTC. Translating it yields CSARLGVQQFF. The chain combines TRBV20-1 with TRBJ2-1, with no clear D. The CDR3 has 11 residues. Germline CDR1 DFQATT, CDR2 SNEGSKA (reference sequence). Deletions cut 2 bases from V and 11 bases from J, with 10 bases between.

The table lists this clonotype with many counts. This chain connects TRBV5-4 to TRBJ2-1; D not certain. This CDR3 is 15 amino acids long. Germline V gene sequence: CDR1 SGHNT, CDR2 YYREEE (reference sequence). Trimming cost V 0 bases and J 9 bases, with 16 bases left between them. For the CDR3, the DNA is TGTGCCAGCAGCTTGGAAGGGCCTATGGGTCGTGAGCAGTTCTTC. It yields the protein CASSLEGPMGREQFF.

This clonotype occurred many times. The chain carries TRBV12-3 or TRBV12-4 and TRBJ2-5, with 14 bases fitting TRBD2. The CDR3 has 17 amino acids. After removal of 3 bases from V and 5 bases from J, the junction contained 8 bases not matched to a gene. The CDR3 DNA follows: TGTGCCAGCAGTTTTTCCGGGACTAGCGGGAGTATGGAGACCCAGTACTTC. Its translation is CASSFSGTSGSMETQYF.

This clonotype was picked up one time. The CDR3 protein is CASSRTGPSYNEQFF. The CDR3 DNA reads TGTGCCAGCAGCCGGACAGGTCCCTCCTACAATGAGCAGTTCTTC. The V and J genes are TRBV6-1 and TRBJ2-1, with 7 positions matching TRBD1. The CDR3 totals 15 residues. The junction had 5 bases not matched to a gene; V was cut back by 6 bases and J by 0 bases. CDR1 and CDR2 from the germline V gene are MNHNS and SASEGT.

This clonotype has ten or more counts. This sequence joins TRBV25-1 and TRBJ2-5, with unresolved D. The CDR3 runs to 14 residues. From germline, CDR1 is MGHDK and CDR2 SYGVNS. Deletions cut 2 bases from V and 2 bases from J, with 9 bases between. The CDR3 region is CASSEPRKQETQYF. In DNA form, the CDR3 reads TGTGCCAGCAGTGAACCTCGCAAACAAGAGACCCAGTACTTC. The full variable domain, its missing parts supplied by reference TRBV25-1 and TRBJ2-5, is EADIYQTPRYLVIGTGKKITLECSQTMGHDKMYWYQQDPGMELHLIHYSYGVNSTEKGDLSSESTVSRIRTEHFPLTLESARPSHTSQYLCASSEPRKQETQYFGPGTRLLVL.

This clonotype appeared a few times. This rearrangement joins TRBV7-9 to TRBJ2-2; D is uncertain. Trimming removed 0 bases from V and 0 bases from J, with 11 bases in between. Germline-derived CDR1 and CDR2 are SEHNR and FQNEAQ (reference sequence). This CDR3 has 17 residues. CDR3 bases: TGTGCCAGCAGCTTAGCGCGAGTCTGGGCGAACACCGGGGAGCTGTTTTTT. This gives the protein CASSLARVWANTGELFF.

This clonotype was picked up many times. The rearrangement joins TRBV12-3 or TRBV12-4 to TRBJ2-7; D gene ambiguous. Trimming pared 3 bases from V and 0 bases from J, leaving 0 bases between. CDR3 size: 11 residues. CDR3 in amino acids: CASSFSYEQYF. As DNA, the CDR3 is TGTGCCAGCAGTTTCTCCTACGAGCAGTACTTC.

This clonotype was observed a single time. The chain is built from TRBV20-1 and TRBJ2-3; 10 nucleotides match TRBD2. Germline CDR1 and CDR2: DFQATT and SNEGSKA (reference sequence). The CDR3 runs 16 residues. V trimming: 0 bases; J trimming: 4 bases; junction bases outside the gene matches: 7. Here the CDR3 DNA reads TGCAGTGCTAGAGATGTGGCAAGCGGGAGGGCAGATACGCAGTATTTT. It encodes CSARDVASGRADTQYF.

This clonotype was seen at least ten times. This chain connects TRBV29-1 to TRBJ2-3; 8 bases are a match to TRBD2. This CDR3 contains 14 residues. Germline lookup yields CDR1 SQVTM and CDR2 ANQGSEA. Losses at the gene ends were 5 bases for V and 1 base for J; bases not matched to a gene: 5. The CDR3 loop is CSVPATSGTDTQYF. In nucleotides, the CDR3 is TGCAGCGTTCCTGCGACTAGCGGCACAGATACGCAGTATTTT.

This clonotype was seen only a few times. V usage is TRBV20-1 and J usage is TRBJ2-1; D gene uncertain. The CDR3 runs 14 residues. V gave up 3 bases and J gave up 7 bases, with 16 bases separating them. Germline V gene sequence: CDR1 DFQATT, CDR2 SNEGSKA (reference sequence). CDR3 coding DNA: TGCAGTGCTAGTATGACTGAACGACTGAATGAGCAGTTCTTC. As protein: CSASMTERLNEQFF.

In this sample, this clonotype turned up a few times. CDR3 bases: TGTGCCACCAGCAGAGATTTAGGCCTAGCGGGAACAGATACGCAGTATTTT. This encodes CATSRDLGLAGTDTQYF. The chain links TRBV15 to TRBJ2-3; TRBD2 matches at 9 bases. J lost 3 bases, V lost 0 bases, and 7 bases had no gene match. The CDR3 length is 17 residues. Germline CDR1 is LNHNV and CDR2 is YYDKDF (reference sequence).

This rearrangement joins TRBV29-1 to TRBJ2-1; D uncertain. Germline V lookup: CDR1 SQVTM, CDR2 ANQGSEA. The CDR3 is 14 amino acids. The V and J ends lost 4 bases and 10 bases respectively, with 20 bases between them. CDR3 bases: TGCAGCGTTGCACTCCTGGGCCCCGGTGGGGAGCAGTTCTTC. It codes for CSVALLGPGGEQFF.

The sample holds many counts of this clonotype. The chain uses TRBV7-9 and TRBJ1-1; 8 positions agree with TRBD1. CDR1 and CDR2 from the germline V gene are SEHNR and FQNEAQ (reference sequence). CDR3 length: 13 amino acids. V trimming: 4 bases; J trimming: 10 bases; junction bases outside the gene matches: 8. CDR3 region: CASSSSGTGPAFF. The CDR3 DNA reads TGTGCCAGCAGCTCTTCCGGGACAGGTCCAGCTTTCTTT.

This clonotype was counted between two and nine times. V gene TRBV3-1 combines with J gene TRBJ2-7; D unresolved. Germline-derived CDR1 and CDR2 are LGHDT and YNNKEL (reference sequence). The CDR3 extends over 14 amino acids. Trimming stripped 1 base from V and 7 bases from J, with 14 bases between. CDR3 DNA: TGTGCCAGCAGCCAAGGACGGTCTTTAAGGGAGCAGTACTTC. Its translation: CASSQGRSLREQYF.

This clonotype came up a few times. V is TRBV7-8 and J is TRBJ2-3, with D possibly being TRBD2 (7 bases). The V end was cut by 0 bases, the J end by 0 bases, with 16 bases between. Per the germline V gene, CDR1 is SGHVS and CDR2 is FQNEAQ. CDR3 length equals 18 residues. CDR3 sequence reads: CASSLAMGGGGSTDTQYF. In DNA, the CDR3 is TGTGCCAGCAGCTTAGCGATGGGGGGCGGGGGTAGCACAGATACGCAGTATTTT.

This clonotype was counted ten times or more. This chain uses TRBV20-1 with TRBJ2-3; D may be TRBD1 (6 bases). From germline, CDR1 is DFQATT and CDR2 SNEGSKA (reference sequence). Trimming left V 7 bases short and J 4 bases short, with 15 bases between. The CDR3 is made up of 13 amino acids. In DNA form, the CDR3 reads TGCAGTGTCAGGGGCCGGCACGCAGATACGCAGTATTTT. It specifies CSVRGRHADTQYF.

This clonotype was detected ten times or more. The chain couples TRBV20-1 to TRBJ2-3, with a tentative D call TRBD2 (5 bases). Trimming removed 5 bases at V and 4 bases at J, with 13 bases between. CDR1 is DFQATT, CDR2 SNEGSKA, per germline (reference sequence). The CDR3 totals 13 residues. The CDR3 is CSAEPWRADTQYF. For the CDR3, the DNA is TGCAGTGCTGAACCATGGCGGGCAGATACGCAGTATTTT.